A single sample is the source of the 3 T cell receptor beta chains below, sequenced in a study of T cell repertoires in cytomegalovirus infection. The antigens of these receptors remain unknown. TCRdb analysed the reads with MiXCR anew, one entry per CDR3 protein. The table shows 700,000 to 950,000 distinct CDR3 sequences, with 32% occurring only once. Specimen: cultured CD8+ T cells from PBMCs, collected from culture after CMV antigen stimulation. Receptor source: a human donor in good health (CMV status not recorded). Some clones in this sample may be carry-over from other donors' samples.

This clonotype has only a few counts. This chain connects TRBV28 to TRBJ1-6; 8 bases map to TRBD1. Germline assignment: CDR1 MDHEN and CDR2 SYDVKM. CDR3 length: 14 residues. Trimming at V came to 6 bases and at J to 9 bases, leaving 7 bases not matched to a gene. CDR3 residues: CASSLTGVSSPLHF. The CDR3, as DNA: TGTGCCAGCAGCCTGACAGGGGTTTCTTCACCCCTCCACTTT.

This clonotype turned up a few times. This chain uses TRBV19 with TRBJ1-2, with D possibly being TRBD1 (5 bases). Germline V CDR1 and CDR2: LNHDA, SQIVND (reference sequence). The CDR3 is made up of 14 amino acids. Between the trimmed V and J ends, which lost 6 bases and 3 bases, there was a span of 14 bases. The CDR3 here is CASRISGRDYGYTF. CDR3 sequence (DNA): TGTGCCAGTAGGATCTCAGGGAGGGACTATGGCTACACCTTC.

This clonotype appeared many times. The chain combines TRBV5-6 with TRBJ1-5; a possible D gene is TRBD1 (6 bases). The CDR3 is 13 residues long. Germline lookup yields CDR1 SGHDT and CDR2 YYEEEE. V lost 5 bases to trimming and J lost 5 bases, with 11 bases between them. CDR3 loop: CASSLGGHQPQHF. In nucleotides, the CDR3 is TGTGCCAGCAGTTTAGGGGGGCATCAGCCCCAGCATTTT. The full variable domain, with the rest looked up from reference TRBV5-6 and TRBJ1-5, is DAGVTQSPTHLIKTRGQQVTLRCSPKSGHDTVSWYQQALGQGPQFIFQYYEEEERQRGNFPDRFSGHQFPNYSSELNVNALLLGDSALYLCASSLGGHQPQHFGDGTRLSIL.